This passage covers 28 T cell receptor beta chains from one sample sequenced in a study of blood T cell repertoires in COVID-19. Some clones are missing from TCRdb's copy, which holds only in-frame ones; the method was immunoSEQ multiplex PCR. The top ten clones hold 3.6% of a sample with 200,000 to 250,000 clones, roughly 84% of them seen once. Sequencing was done on a sample of peripheral blood. These receptors were collected from an elderly woman with acute or convalescent COVID-19.

The chain joins TRBV28 to TRBJ1-5, with D perhaps matching TRBD1 (6 bases). CDR1 and CDR2 from the germline V gene are MDHEN and SYDVKM. This CDR3 region has 12 residues. Trimming shortened V by 6 bases and J by 15 bases, and 18 bases separated the two germline ends. The CDR3 spells CASRSTAGDRHF. The CDR3 coding sequence is TGTGCCAGCAGGTCCACGGCAGGGGATCGGCATTTT.

This clone was counted once. This sequence joins TRBV6-4 and TRBJ1-2; D is unclear. Looked up from germline, CDR1 is MRHNA and CDR2 is SNTAGT. This CDR3 has 14 amino acids. V lost 0 bases to trimming and J lost 2 bases, with 7 bases between them. CDR3 in DNA: TGTGCCAGCAGTGACTCGCCACGGAACTATGGCTACACCTTC. Translated: CASSDSPRNYGYTF.

The CDR3 reads CASSDYTDTQYF. CDR3 DNA: TGTGCCAGCAGTGACTACACAGATACGCAGTATTTT. This chain uses TRBV25-1 with TRBJ2-3; no definite D call. The germline V gene has CDR1 MGHDK and CDR2 SYGVNS. The CDR3 extends over 12 amino acids. V lost 3 bases and J 2 bases, leaving 3 bases between the germline ends.

This clone is a singleton in its sample. The chain combines TRBV9 with TRBJ2-2; TRBD2 aligns across 16 bases. With V trimmed by 4 bases and J by 5 bases, 8 bases remained unmatched. Germline CDR1 is SGDLS and CDR2 is YYNGEE. The CDR3 is 18 residues long. DNA of the CDR3: TGTGCCAGCAGCCCCGGGACTAGCGGGGGGGCCTTGACCGGGGAGCTGTTTTTT. Its translation is CASSPGTSGGALTGELFF.

The V call is TRBV3-1 (or the pseudogene TRBV3-2), the J call TRBJ2-3, with 9 nucleotides matching TRBD2. This CDR3 region has 22 residues. Trimming cost V 0 bases and J 0 bases; bases outside gene matches: 19. Germline V lookup: CDR1 LGHDT, CDR2 YNNKEL (reference sequence). CDR3 in DNA: TGTGCCAGCAGCCAAGATGGGGCGGGGGGGCGTTTAGTTCTGACTAGCACAGATACGCAGTATTTT. It specifies CASSQDGAGGRLVLTSTDTQYF.

This clone was picked up a small number of times. The chain joins TRBV5-4 to TRBJ2-3, with D hard to call. CDR3 length: 15 amino acids. Germline lookup yields CDR1 SGHNT and CDR2 YYREEE (reference sequence). V was trimmed by 5 bases and J by 1 base, leaving 14 bases between them. The CDR3 nucleotides read TGTGCCAGCAGTCTTGACGCGCAGGGCACAGATACGCAGTATTTT. Translated: CASSLDAQGTDTQYF. The whole variable domain, filled in from reference TRBV5-4 and TRBJ2-3, reads ETGVTQSPTHLIKTRGQQVTLRCSSQSGHNTVSWYQQALGQGPQFIFQYYREEENGRGNFPPRFSGLQFPNYSSELNVNALELDDSALYLCASSLDAQGTDTQYFGPGTRLTVL.

The chain couples TRBV9 to TRBJ1-1; D gene unclear. The CDR3 covers 15 residues. Deletions cut 3 bases from V and 0 bases from J, with 12 bases between. The germline V gene has CDR1 SGDLS and CDR2 YYNGEE. CDR3 sequence: CASSAQRQLNTEAFF. The CDR3 DNA is TGTGCCAGCAGCGCCCAGAGGCAGTTGAACACTGAAGCTTTCTTT.

V usage is TRBV13 and J usage is TRBJ2-1; 11 bases are a match to TRBD2. Looked up from germline, CDR1 is PRHDT and CDR2 is FYEKMQ (reference sequence). With 3 bases clipped from V and 10 bases from J, the junction kept 5 bases outside the gene matches. The length of the CDR3 is 14 residues. CDR3 in DNA: TGTGCCAGCAGCTTCCAACTAGCGGGGGAGGAGCAGTTCTTC. Protein product: CASSFQLAGEEQFF.

The chain links TRBV19 to TRBJ2-5; TRBD1 might be the D (6 bases). Trimming left V 4 bases short and J 5 bases short, with 11 bases between. CDR3 length equals 13 residues. CDR1 and CDR2 from the germline V gene are LNHDA and SQIVND (reference sequence). CDR3 DNA sequence: TGTGCCAGTAGTAGACAGGTTTGGGAGACCCAGTACTTC. Translating gives CASSRQVWETQYF. The full variable domain, rest sourced from reference TRBV19 and TRBJ2-5, is DGGITQSPKYLFRKEGQNVTLSCEQNLNHDAMYWYRQDPGQGLRLIYYSQIVNDFQKGDIAEGYSVSREKKESFPLTVTSAQKNPTAFYLCASSRQVWETQYFGPGTRLLVL.

The rearrangement joins TRBV27 to TRBJ2-7; 9 bases align to TRBD1. The CDR3 has 14 residues. The V gene end was trimmed by 6 bases and the J gene end by 4 bases; junction bases not matched to a gene: 7. Looked up from germline, CDR1 is MNHEY and CDR2 is SMNVEV (reference sequence). CDR3 in amino acids: CASSYRDREYEQYF. CDR3 nucleotides: TGTGCCAGCAGCTACCGGGACAGGGAATACGAGCAGTACTTC.

This clone was observed once. The chain combines TRBV6-5 with TRBJ1-1; TRBD1 is a possible D gene (5 bases). Trimming removed 0 bases at V and 4 bases at J, with 15 bases between. Per germline, CDR1 MNHEY and CDR2 SVGAGI. CDR3 length equals 16 residues. The CDR3 region has the DNA TGTGCCAGCAGTTACTCTCTTCGTCAGGGAGGCACTGAAGCTTTCTTT. Its translation is CASSYSLRQGGTEAFF.

This clone was picked up a small number of times. The chain links TRBV28 to TRBJ2-7, with D possibly matching TRBD2 (6 bases). Trimming left V 5 bases short and J 3 bases short, with 14 bases between. The germline V gene has CDR1 MDHEN and CDR2 SYDVKM. This CDR3 is built from 14 residues. The CDR3 region is CASSKRRGNYEQYF. The CDR3 nucleotides are TGTGCCAGCAGTAAAAGGCGGGGAAACTACGAGCAGTACTTC.

The V call is TRBV4-2, the J call TRBJ1-2; TRBD1 might be the D (5 bases). V gave up 1 base and J gave up 1 base, with 7 bases separating them. The CDR3 length is 14 residues. In germline, CDR1 is LGHNA, CDR2 YNFKEQ. The CDR3 region is CASSQAGDNYGYTF. The CDR3, as DNA: TGTGCCAGCAGCCAAGCGGGGGATAACTATGGCTACACCTTC.

The chain recombines TRBV18 with TRBJ1-2; perhaps TRBD1 as D (6 bases). Between the trimmed V and J ends, which lost 6 bases and 5 bases, there was a span of 19 bases. In germline, CDR1 is KGHSH, CDR2 LQKENI. This CDR3 is 15 amino acids long. The CDR3 DNA follows: TGTGCCAGCTCGGAACAGGGCGACGTAGGGTATGGCTACACCTTC. It yields the protein CASSEQGDVGYGYTF. Drawing the rest from reference TRBV18 and TRBJ1-2, the complete variable domain is NAGVMQNPRHLVRRRGQEARLRCSPMKGHSHVYWYRQLPEEGLKFMVYLQKENIIDESGMPKERFSAEFPKEGPSILRIQQVVRGDSAAYFCASSEQGDVGYGYTFGSGTRLTVV.

The chain couples TRBV7-8 to TRBJ1-2, with D possibly matching TRBD1 (5 bases). This CDR3 comprises 16 residues. V lost 3 bases and J lost 7, with 21 bases in between. CDR1 is SGHVS and CDR2 is FQNEAQ in the germline V gene. CDR3 DNA: TGTGCCAGCAGCTTCAGACGAACCCGCAGGGCGAGTGGCTACACCTTC. Its translation is CASSFRRTRRASGYTF.

This chain's CDR3 is CASSSSGTSKDSPLHF. In DNA, the CDR3 is TGCGCCAGCAGCTCTTCAGGGACTTCCAAGGATTCACCCCTCCACTTT. The chain carries TRBV5-1 and TRBJ1-6, with D tentatively TRBD1 (5 bases). CDR3 length equals 16 residues. Germline values: CDR1 SGHRS, CDR2 YFSETQ. Trimming took 3 bases from V and 8 from J, leaving 18 bases between them.

V is TRBV7-2 and J is TRBJ2-7; 13 bases agree with TRBD2. The CDR3 is 15 residues long. The V segment lost 1 base and the J segment 7 bases; nucleotides outside the gene matches: 4. The germline CDR1 and CDR2 sequences are SGHTA and FQGNSA. The chain's CDR3 is CASSLVPGLAGEQYF. CDR3 DNA sequence: TGTGCCAGCAGCTTAGTCCCGGGACTAGCGGGGGAGCAGTACTTC.

This rearrangement joins TRBV7-9 to TRBJ2-3; TRBD2 agrees at 7 bases. Germline V CDR1 and CDR2: SEHNR, FQNEAQ (reference sequence). The V segment lost 5 bases and the J segment 4 bases; nucleotides outside the gene matches: 9. This CDR3 has 15 amino acids. The CDR3 protein is CASSVLAGQADTQYF. Written as DNA, the CDR3 is TGTGCCAGCAGCGTTTTAGCGGGTCAGGCAGATACGCAGTATTTT.

V usage is TRBV20-1 and J usage is TRBJ2-3; maybe TRBD1 (6 bases). The CDR3 has 11 amino acids. Trimming took 6 bases from V and 5 from J, leaving 9 bases between them. Germline CDR1 and CDR2: DFQATT and SNEGSKA (reference sequence). The CDR3 reads CSAEQGDTQYF. The CDR3 DNA reads TGCAGTGCGGAACAGGGAGATACGCAGTATTTT.

The chain recombines TRBV29-1 with TRBJ1-1; 8 bases align to TRBD1. The CDR3 runs 15 residues. Looked up from germline, CDR1 is SQVTM and CDR2 is ANQGSEA. The V segment lost 7 bases and the J segment 6 bases; nucleotides outside the gene matches: 16. CDR3 amino acids: CSALGQGMLRAEAFF. In DNA form, the CDR3 reads TGCAGCGCCCTAGGACAGGGAATGCTACGCGCTGAAGCTTTCTTT.

V gene TRBV4-3 combines with J gene TRBJ1-2, with a possible D match to TRBD1 (5 bases). The V and J ends lost 4 bases and 3 bases respectively, with 12 bases between them. This CDR3 has 14 residues. CDR1 and CDR2 from the germline V gene are LGHNA and YSLEER. The CDR3 region is CASSPPGGDYGYTF. The CDR3 DNA reads TGCGCCAGCAGCCCCCCGGGGGGTGACTATGGCTACACCTTC.

The chain joins TRBV7-2 to TRBJ2-3; tentative D call: TRBD2 (7 bases). Per germline, CDR1 SGHTA and CDR2 FQGNSA. The CDR3 is made up of 15 amino acids. Between the trimmed V and J ends, which lost 3 bases and 5 bases, there was a span of 15 bases. CDR3 sequence reads: CASSFDGGHGDTQYF. The CDR3 nucleotides read TGTGCCAGCAGCTTTGACGGGGGGCATGGAGATACGCAGTATTTT. Full variable domain (outside the CDR3, taken from reference TRBV7-2 and TRBJ2-3): GAGVSQSPSNKVTEKGKDVELRCDPISGHTALYWYRQSLGQGLEFLIYFQGNSAPDKSGLPSDRFSAERTGGSVSTLTIQRTQQEDSAVYLCASSFDGGHGDTQYFGPGTRLTVL.

The chain joins TRBV5-1 to TRBJ1-2; unclear D gene. V was shortened by 1 base and J by 8 bases, with 12 bases between the two germline ends. The CDR3 consists of 13 residues. CDR1 SGHRS and CDR2 YFSETQ come from the germline V gene. The CDR3 DNA reads TGCGCCAGCAGCTTGAATTGGCCCCCGGGCTACACCTTC. Translated: CASSLNWPPGYTF.

The chain joins TRBV7-9 to TRBJ2-1; TRBD1 agrees at 7 bases. This CDR3 has 18 residues. V was clipped by 3 bases and J by 9 bases; unmatched bases: 20. Per the germline V gene, CDR1 is SEHNR and CDR2 is FQNEAQ (reference sequence). CDR3 amino acids: CASSFGSQLRNRGGEQFF. The CDR3 region has the DNA TGTGCCAGCAGCTTTGGGTCACAGTTAAGGAACAGGGGTGGTGAGCAGTTCTTC.

The V call is TRBV5-4, the J call TRBJ1-3; 8 nucleotides match TRBD1. Germline-derived CDR1 and CDR2 are SGHNT and YYREEE (reference sequence). The CDR3 sequence is 15 residues long. V lost 4 bases, J lost 3 bases, and 6 bases stayed unmatched. For the CDR3, the DNA is TGTGCCAGCAGCCCAGGGGGCCTCTATGGAAACACCATATATTTT. Amino acids: CASSPGGLYGNTIYF.

The CDR3 DNA reads TGTGCCAGCAGGGAGCGGGGGGCCACCTACAATGAGCAGTTCTTC. It translates to CASRERGATYNEQFF. This sequence joins TRBV27 and TRBJ2-1, with TRBD2 matching over 9 bases. Per the germline V gene, CDR1 is MNHEY and CDR2 is SMNVEV (reference sequence). The CDR3 length is 15 residues. V was clipped by 6 bases and J by 2 bases; unmatched bases: 5.

The rearrangement uses TRBV6-2 or TRBV6-3 and TRBJ2-1, with D possibly TRBD2 on 5 matching bases. The CDR3 spans 16 residues. Germline V gene sequence: CDR1 MNHEY, CDR2 SVGEGT. The V end was cut by 6 bases, the J end by 2 bases, with 17 bases between. The CDR3 is CASSTTTGKTYNEQFF. In nucleotides, the CDR3 is TGTGCCAGCAGCACAACCACCGGGAAAACCTACAATGAGCAGTTCTTC.

This clone occurred once. The rearrangement uses TRBV5-1 and TRBJ1-1, with 8 bases matching TRBD1. Germline CDR1 is SGHRS and CDR2 is YFSETQ. The CDR3 is made up of 16 amino acids. J was trimmed by 3 bases and V by 4 bases; bases with no gene match: 11. The CDR3 region is CASSLGQGPSDTEAFF. CDR3 DNA sequence: TGCGCCAGCAGCCTCGGACAGGGCCCGTCGGACACTGAAGCTTTCTTT.